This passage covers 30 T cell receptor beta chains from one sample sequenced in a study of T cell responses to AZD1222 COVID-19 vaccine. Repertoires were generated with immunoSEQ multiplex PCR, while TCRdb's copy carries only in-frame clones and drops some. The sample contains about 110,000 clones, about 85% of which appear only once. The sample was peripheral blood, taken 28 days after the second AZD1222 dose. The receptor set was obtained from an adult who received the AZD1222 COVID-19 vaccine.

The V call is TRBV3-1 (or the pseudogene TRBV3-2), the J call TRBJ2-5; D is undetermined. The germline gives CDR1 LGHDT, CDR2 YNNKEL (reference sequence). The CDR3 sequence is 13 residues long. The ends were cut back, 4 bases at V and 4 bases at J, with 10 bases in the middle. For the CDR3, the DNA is TGTGCCAGCAGCCCTTCGGCTGGAGAGACCCAGTACTTC. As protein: CASSPSAGETQYF.

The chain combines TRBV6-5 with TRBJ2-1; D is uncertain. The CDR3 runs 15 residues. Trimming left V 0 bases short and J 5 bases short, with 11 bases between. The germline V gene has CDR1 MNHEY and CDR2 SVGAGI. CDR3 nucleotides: TGTGCCAGCAGTTACTCAGGGCTGGGCGACAATGAGCAGTTCTTC. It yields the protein CASSYSGLGDNEQFF.

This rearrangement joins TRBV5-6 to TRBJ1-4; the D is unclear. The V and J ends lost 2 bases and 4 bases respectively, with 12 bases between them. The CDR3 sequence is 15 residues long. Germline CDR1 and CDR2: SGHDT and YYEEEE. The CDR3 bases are TGTGCCAGCAGCTTTAAGGGCTGGGGTAATGAAAAACTGTTTTTT. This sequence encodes CASSFKGWGNEKLFF. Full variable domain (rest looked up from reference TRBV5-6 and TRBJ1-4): DAGVTQSPTHLIKTRGQQVTLRCSPKSGHDTVSWYQQALGQGPQFIFQYYEEEERQRGNFPDRFSGHQFPNYSSELNVNALLLGDSALYLCASSFKGWGNEKLFFGSGTQLSVL.

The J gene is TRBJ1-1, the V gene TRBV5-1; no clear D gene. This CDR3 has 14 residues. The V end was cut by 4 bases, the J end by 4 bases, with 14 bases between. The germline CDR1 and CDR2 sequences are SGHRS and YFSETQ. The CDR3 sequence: CASSTGAGRTEAFF. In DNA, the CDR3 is TGCGCCAGCAGCACGGGAGCCGGCCGCACTGAAGCTTTCTTT.

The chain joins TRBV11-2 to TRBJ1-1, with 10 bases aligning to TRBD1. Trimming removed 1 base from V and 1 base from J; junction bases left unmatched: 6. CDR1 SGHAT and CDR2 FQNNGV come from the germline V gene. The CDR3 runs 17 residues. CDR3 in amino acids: CASSLGQGAFSNTEAFF. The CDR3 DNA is TGTGCCAGCAGCTTAGGACAGGGGGCCTTCTCGAACACTGAAGCTTTCTTT.

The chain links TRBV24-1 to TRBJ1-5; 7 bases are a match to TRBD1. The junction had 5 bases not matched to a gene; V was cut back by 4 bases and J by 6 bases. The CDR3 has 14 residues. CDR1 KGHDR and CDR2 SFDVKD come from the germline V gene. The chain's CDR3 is CATSDSGGSQPQHF. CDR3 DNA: TGTGCCACCAGTGACTCAGGGGGATCTCAGCCCCAGCATTTT.

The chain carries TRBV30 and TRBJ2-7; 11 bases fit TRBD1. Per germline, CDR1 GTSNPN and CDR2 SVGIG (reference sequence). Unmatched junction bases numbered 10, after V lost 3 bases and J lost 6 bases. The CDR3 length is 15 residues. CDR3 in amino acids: CAWRHSGTGGAEQYF. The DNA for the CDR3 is TGTGCCTGGAGACACTCCGGGACAGGGGGGGCCGAGCAGTACTTC.

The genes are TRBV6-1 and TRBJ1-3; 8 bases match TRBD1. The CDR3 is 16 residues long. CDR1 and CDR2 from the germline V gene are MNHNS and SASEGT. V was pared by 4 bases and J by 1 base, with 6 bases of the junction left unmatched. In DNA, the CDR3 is TGTGCCAGCAGTGCAATCTGGACAGGGTCTGGAAACACCATATATTTT. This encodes CASSAIWTGSGNTIYF.

The CDR3 DNA reads TGTGCCAGCAGTTGGGACAGAGCTGGAAACACCATATATTTT. It specifies CASSWDRAGNTIYF. The rearrangement links TRBV2 to TRBJ1-3; 7 nucleotides align to TRBD1. The germline V gene has CDR1 SNHLY and CDR2 FYNNEI. The CDR3 is made up of 14 amino acids. The V and J ends lost 5 bases and 2 bases, in that order; junction bases with no gene match: 3.

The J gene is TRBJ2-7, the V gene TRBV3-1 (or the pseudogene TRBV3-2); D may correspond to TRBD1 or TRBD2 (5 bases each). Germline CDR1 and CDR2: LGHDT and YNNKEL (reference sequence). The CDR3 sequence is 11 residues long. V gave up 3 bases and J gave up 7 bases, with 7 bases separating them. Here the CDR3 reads CASSHWGEQYF. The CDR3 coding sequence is TGTGCCAGCAGCCATTGGGGGGAGCAGTACTTC.

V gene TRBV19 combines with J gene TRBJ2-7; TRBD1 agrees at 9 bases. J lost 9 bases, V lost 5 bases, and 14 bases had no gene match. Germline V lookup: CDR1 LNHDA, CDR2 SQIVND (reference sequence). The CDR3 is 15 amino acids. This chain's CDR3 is CASSAGWTGVPRQYF. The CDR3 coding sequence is TGTGCCAGTAGTGCCGGTTGGACAGGGGTCCCGAGGCAGTACTTC. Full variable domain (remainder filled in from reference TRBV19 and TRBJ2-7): DGGITQSPKYLFRKEGQNVTLSCEQNLNHDAMYWYRQDPGQGLRLIYYSQIVNDFQKGDIAEGYSVSREKKESFPLTVTSAQKNPTAFYLCASSAGWTGVPRQYFGPGTRLTVT.

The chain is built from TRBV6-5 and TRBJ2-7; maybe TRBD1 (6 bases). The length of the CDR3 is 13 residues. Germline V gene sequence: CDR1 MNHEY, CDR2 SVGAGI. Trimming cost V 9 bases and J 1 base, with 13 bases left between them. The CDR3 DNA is TGTGCCAGTCCCGGGACACGATCCTACGAGCAGTACTTC. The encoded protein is CASPGTRSYEQYF.

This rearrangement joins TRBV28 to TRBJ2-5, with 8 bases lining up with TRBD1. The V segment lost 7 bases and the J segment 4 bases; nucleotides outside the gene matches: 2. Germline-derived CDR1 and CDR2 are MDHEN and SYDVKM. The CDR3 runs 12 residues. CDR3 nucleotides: TGTGCCAGCACCGACAGGGGAGAGACCCAGTACTTC. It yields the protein CASTDRGETQYF.

CDR3 residues: CASSQLSRTGLETQYF. DNA for the CDR3: TGTGCCAGCAGTCAGCTCTCCCGGACAGGGCTGGAGACCCAGTACTTC. The chain joins TRBV27 to TRBJ2-5, with 8 bases lining up with TRBD1. The V segment lost 5 bases and the J segment 5 bases; nucleotides outside the gene matches: 13. Per the germline V gene, CDR1 is MNHEY and CDR2 is SMNVEV (reference sequence). The length of the CDR3 is 16 residues.

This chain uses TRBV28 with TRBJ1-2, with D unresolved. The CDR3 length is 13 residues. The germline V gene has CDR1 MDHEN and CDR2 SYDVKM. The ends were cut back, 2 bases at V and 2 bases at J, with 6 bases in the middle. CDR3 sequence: CASSLHPNYGYTF. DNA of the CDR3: TGTGCCAGCAGTTTACACCCGAACTATGGCTACACCTTC.

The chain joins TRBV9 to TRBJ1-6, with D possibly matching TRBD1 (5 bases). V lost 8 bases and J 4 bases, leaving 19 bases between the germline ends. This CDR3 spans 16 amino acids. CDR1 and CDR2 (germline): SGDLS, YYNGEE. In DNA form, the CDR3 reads TGTGCCAGTAGGTCGGGAACAGGCGGGTATAATTCACCCCTCCACTTT. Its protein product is CASRSGTGGYNSPLHF.

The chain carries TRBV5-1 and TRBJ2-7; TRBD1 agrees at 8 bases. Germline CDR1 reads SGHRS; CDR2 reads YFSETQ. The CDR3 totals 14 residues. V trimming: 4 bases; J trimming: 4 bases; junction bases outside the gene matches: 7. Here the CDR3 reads CASSRGQETYEQYF. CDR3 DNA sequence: TGCGCCAGCAGCCGGGGACAGGAAACGTACGAGCAGTACTTC. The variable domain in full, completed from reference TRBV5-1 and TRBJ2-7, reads KAGVTQTPRYLIKTRGQQVTLSCSPISGHRSVSWYQQTPGQGLQFLFEYFSETQRNKGNFPGRFSGRQFSNSRSEMNVSTLELGDSALYLCASSRGQETYEQYFGPGTRLTVT.

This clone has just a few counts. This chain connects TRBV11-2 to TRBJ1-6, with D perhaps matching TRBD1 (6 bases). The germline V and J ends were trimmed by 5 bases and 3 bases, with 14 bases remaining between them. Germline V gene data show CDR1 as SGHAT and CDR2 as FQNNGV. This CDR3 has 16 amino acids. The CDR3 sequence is CASSLRTALYNSPLHF. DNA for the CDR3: TGTGCCAGCAGCCTCCGGACAGCACTCTATAATTCACCCCTCCACTTT.

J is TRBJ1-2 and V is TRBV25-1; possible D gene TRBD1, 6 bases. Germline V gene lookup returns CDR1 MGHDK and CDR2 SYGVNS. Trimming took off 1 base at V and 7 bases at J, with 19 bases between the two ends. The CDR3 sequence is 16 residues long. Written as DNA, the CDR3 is TGTGCCAGCAGTGAATCCCACTCCCTAAGGGGGGTTGGCTACACCTTC. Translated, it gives CASSESHSLRGVGYTF.

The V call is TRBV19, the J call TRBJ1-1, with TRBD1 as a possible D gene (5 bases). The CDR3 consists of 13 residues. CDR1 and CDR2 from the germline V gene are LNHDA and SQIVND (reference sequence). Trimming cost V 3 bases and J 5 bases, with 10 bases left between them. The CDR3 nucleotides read TGTGCCAGTAGTATTCGGGGGAAGACTGAAGCTTTCTTT. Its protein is CASSIRGKTEAFF.

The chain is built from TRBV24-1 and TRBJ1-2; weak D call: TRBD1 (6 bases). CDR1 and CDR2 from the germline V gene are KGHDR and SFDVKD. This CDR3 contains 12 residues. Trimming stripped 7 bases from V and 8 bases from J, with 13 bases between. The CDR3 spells CATSVDRLGYTF. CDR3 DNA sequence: TGTGCCACCAGCGTGGACAGATTGGGCTACACCTTC.

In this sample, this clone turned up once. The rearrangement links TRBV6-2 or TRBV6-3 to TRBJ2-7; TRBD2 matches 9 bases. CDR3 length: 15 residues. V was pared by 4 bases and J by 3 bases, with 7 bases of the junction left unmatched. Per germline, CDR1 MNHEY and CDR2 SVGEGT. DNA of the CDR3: TGTGCCAGCAGTTCAGCGGGGGGCGGGCTCTACGAGCAGTACTTC. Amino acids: CASSSAGGGLYEQYF.

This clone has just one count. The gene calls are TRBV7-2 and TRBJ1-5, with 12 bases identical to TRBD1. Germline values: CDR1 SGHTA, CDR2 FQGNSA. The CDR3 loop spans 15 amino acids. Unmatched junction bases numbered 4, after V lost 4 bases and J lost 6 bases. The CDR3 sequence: CASSSGQGASQPQHF. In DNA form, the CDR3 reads TGTGCCAGCAGCTCGGGACAGGGGGCGAGTCAGCCCCAGCATTTT.

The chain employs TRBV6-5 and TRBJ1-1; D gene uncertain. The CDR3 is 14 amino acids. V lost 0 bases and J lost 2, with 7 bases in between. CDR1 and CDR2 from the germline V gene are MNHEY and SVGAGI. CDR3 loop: CASSYSPVNTEAFF. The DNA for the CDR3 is TGTGCCAGCAGTTACTCTCCCGTTAACACTGAAGCTTTCTTT.

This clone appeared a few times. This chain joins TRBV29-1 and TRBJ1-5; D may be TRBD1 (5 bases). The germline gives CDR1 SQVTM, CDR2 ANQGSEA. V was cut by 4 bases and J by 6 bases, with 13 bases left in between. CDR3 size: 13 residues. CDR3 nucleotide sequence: TGCAGCGTTGGCAGGGATAGGGGTCAGCCCCAGCATTTT. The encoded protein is CSVGRDRGQPQHF.

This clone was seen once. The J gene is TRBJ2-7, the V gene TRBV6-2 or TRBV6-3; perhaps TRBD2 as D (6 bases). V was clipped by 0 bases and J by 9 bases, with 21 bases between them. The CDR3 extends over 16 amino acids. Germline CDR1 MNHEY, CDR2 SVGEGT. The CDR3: CASSYSIRTRRDGQYF. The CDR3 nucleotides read TGTGCCAGCAGTTACTCGATACGGACACGGAGGGACGGGCAGTACTTC.

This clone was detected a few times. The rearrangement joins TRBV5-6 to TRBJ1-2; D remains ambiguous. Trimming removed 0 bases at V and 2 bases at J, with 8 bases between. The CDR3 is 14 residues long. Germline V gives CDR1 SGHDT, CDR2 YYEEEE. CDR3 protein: CASSLGTLNYGYTF. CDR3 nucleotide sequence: TGTGCCAGCAGCTTGGGGACTTTAAACTATGGCTACACCTTC. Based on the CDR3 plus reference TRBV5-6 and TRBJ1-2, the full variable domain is DAGVTQSPTHLIKTRGQQVTLRCSPKSGHDTVSWYQQALGQGPQFIFQYYEEEERQRGNFPDRFSGHQFPNYSSELNVNALLLGDSALYLCASSLGTLNYGYTFGSGTRLTVV.

Written as DNA, the CDR3 is TGTGCCAGCAGTGAATCCTTCGGACAGGTTAACACCGGGGAGCTGTTTTTT. Residues: CASSESFGQVNTGELFF. This rearrangement joins TRBV25-1 to TRBJ2-2; TRBD1 agrees at 7 bases. The CDR3 length is 17 residues. V was pared by 1 base and J by 2 bases, with 7 bases of the junction left unmatched. Germline CDR1 and CDR2: MGHDK and SYGVNS.

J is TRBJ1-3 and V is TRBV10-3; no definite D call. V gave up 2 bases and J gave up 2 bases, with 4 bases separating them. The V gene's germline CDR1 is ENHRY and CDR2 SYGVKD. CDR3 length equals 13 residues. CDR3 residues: CAISERAGNTIYF. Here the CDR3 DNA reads TGTGCCATCAGTGAGAGGGCTGGAAACACCATATATTTT.

CDR3 coding DNA: TGCGCCAGCAGCTTGGCCGACAGCGGAATGGCTGAAAAACTGTTTTTT. This gives the protein CASSLADSGMAEKLFF. The rearrangement uses TRBV5-1 and TRBJ1-4, with a tentative D call TRBD1 (5 bases). V was clipped by 0 bases and J by 7 bases, with 16 bases between them. Germline-derived CDR1 and CDR2 are SGHRS and YFSETQ. The CDR3 sequence is 16 residues long.